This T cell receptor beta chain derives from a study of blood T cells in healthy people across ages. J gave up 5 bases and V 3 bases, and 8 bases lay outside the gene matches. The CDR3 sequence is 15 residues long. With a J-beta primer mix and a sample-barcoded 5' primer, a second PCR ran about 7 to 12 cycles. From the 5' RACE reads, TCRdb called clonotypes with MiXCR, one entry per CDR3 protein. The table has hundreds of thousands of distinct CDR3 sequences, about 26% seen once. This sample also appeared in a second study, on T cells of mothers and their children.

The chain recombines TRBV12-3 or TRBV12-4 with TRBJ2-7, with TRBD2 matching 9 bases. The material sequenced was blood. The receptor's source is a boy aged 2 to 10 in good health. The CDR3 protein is CASSLAAGGPHEQYF. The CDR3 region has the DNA TGTGCCAGCAGTTTGGCTGCGGGAGGGCCCCACGAGCAGTACTTC.